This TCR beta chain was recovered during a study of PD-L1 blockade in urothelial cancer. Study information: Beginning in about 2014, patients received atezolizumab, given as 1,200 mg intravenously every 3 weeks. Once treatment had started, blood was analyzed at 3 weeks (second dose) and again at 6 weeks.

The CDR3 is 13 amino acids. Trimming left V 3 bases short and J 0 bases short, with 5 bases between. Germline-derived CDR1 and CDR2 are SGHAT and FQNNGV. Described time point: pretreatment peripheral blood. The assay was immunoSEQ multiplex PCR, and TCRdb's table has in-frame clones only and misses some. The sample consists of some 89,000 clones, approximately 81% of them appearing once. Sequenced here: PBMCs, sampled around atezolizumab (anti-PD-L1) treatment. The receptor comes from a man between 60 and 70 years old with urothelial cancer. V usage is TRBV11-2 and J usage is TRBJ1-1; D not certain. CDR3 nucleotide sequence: TGTGCCAGCAGCTTTGGCTTGAACACTGAAGCTTTCTTT. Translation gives CASSFGLNTEAFF.